The TCR beta chain under discussion was sequenced for a study of siplizumab effects on memory and regulatory T cells. The CDR3 has 14 amino acids. The V end was cut by 0 bases, the J end by 9 bases, with 10 bases between. Germline V gives CDR1 SGDLS, CDR2 YYNGEE. The repertoire was sequenced with immunoSEQ multiplex PCR; TCRdb's copy has only in-frame clones and lacks some. This table has over 95,000 clones, just under 95% appearing once. The rearrangement uses TRBV9 and TRBJ1-6; no reliable D call. The specimen sequenced was non-Treg CD4+ T cells sorted from blood. The receptor was isolated from a human donor in good health. The CDR3: CASSVAAVVSPLHF. CDR3 nucleotide sequence: TGTGCCAGCAGCGTAGCGGCAGTAGTTTCACCCCTCCACTTT.